One and the same sample provided the 26 T cell receptor beta chains below, sequenced in a study of control samples from healthy donors and cancer patients. Sequencing was performed with immunoSEQ multiplex PCR; in TCRdb, only in-frame clones are kept and a portion is missing. This table has 150,000 to 180,000 clones, about 94% appearing once. Sequenced sample: blood. The receptors shown here come from a man between 35 and 55 years old in good health.

This clone was recorded only once. The gene calls are TRBV6-6 and TRBJ1-6, with TRBD1 matching 9 bases. J was trimmed by 9 bases and V by 2 bases; bases with no gene match: 5. CDR1 and CDR2 (germline): MNHNY, SVGAGI (reference sequence). The CDR3 length is 15 residues. CDR3 amino acids: CASSYGTGFSSPLHF. The CDR3 coding sequence is TGTGCCAGCAGTTACGGGACAGGGTTTAGTTCACCCCTCCACTTT.

This clone came up once. The chain joins TRBV5-4 to TRBJ2-2; the D is unclear. V lost 0 bases and J 3 bases, leaving 6 bases between the germline ends. The CDR3 is 14 residues long. Germline CDR1 reads SGHNT; CDR2 reads YYREEE (reference sequence). The CDR3 DNA reads as TGTGCCAGCAGCTTGGTGGGGTACACCGGGGAGCTGTTTTTT. It translates to CASSLVGYTGELFF.

This sequence joins TRBV7-9 and TRBJ1-2, with D unresolved. V was cut by 4 bases and J by 4 bases, with 10 bases left in between. CDR1 and CDR2 (germline): SEHNR, FQNEAQ (reference sequence). The CDR3 length is 13 residues. The CDR3 loop is CASSSGNLYGYTF. In nucleotides, the CDR3 is TGTGCCAGCAGCTCCGGAAACCTCTATGGCTACACCTTC. The complete variable domain, with remaining parts taken from reference TRBV7-9 and TRBJ1-2, reads DTGVSQNPRHKITKRGQNVTFRCDPISEHNRLYWYRQTLGQGPEFLTYFQNEAQLEKSRLLSDRFSAERPKGSFSTLEIQRTEQGDSAMYLCASSSGNLYGYTFGSGTRLTVV.

The chain has TRBV28 and TRBJ2-6, with 8 bases fitting TRBD1. The V segment lost 4 bases and the J segment 0 bases; nucleotides outside the gene matches: 14. Germline CDR1 and CDR2: MDHEN and SYDVKM. The CDR3 sequence is 20 residues long. The CDR3 reads CASSSAPGQVGGSGANVLTF. The CDR3, as DNA: TGTGCCAGCAGTTCCGCACCGGGACAGGTTGGGGGCTCTGGGGCCAACGTCCTGACTTTC. Filled out from reference TRBV28 and TRBJ2-6, the complete variable domain reads DVKVTQSSRYLVKRTGEKVFLECVQDMDHENMFWYRQDPGLGLRLIYFSYDVKMKEKGDIPEGYSVSREKKERFSLILESASTNQTSMYLCASSSAPGQVGGSGANVLTFGAGSRLTVL.

The chain carries TRBV5-4 and TRBJ1-2; no clear D. Germline assignment: CDR1 SGHNT and CDR2 YYREEE (reference sequence). V was clipped by 0 bases and J by 2 bases, with 8 bases between them. The CDR3 consists of 14 residues. In DNA, the CDR3 is TGTGCCAGCAGCTTGGGTCGCCTGAACTATGGCTACACCTTC. Its translation is CASSLGRLNYGYTF.

The chain joins TRBV5-1 to TRBJ2-3; 9 positions agree with TRBD2. Germline V gives CDR1 SGHRS, CDR2 YFSETQ. The V and J ends lost 4 bases and 6 bases, in that order; junction bases with no gene match: 6. This CDR3 spans 14 amino acids. CDR3 amino acids: CASSPRTSVDTQYF. The CDR3 DNA follows: TGCGCCAGCAGCCCCAGGACTAGCGTGGATACGCAGTATTTT.

This clone was seen only once. The chain recombines TRBV6-1 with TRBJ1-5; D remains ambiguous. Germline CDR1 MNHNS, CDR2 SASEGT. V was shortened by 5 bases and J by 5 bases, with 13 bases between the two germline ends. There are 14 residues in the CDR3. The CDR3 is CASSYRGYDQPQHF. As DNA, the CDR3 is TGTGCCAGCAGTTATCGCGGCTATGATCAGCCCCAGCATTTT.

The V call is TRBV11-2, the J call TRBJ1-3; weak D call: TRBD1 (5 bases). The CDR3 runs 12 residues. V was shortened by 3 bases and J by 9 bases, with 9 bases between the two germline ends. CDR1 and CDR2 (germline): SGHAT, FQNNGV. DNA of the CDR3: TGTGCCAGCAGCTTCCCCGGGGGCACCATATATTTT. Encoded protein: CASSFPGGTIYF.

J is TRBJ1-1 and V is TRBV3-1 (or the pseudogene TRBV3-2); 7 bases agree with TRBD1. Germline loops: CDR1 LGHDT, CDR2 YNNKEL (reference sequence). This CDR3 is 11 amino acids long. With 4 bases clipped from V and 11 bases from J, the junction kept 4 bases outside the gene matches. CDR3 nucleotides: TGTGCCAGCAGCCGACAGGGATGGGCTTTCTTT. This gives the protein CASSRQGWAFF.

This clone was picked up one time. The chain employs TRBV19 and TRBJ2-4; 7 bases are shared with TRBD1. Germline V lookup: CDR1 LNHDA, CDR2 SQIVND (reference sequence). The V and J ends lost 0 bases and 7 bases, in that order; junction bases with no gene match: 15. This CDR3 is 18 amino acids long. The CDR3 reads CASSIDHWGQRGLNIQYF. The DNA of the CDR3 is TGTGCCAGTAGTATAGATCATTGGGGACAGAGGGGGTTGAACATTCAGTACTTC.

By its share, this clone is large (0.1 to 1%). The gene calls are TRBV13 and TRBJ1-1; D uncertain. V shed 7 bases and J shed 6 bases, with 9 bases lying between them. Per the germline V gene, CDR1 is PRHDT and CDR2 is FYEKMQ (reference sequence). The CDR3 extends over 11 amino acids. As DNA, the CDR3 is TGTGCCAGCACCCTTGGGCCTGAAGCTTTCTTT. Its translation: CASTLGPEAFF.

The chain is built from TRBV9 and TRBJ2-1; TRBD2 is a possible D gene (6 bases). Trimming shortened V by 3 bases and J by 6 bases, and 16 bases separated the two germline ends. The CDR3 spans 15 residues. Germline V gene sequence: CDR1 SGDLS, CDR2 YYNGEE. The CDR3 sequence: CASSEGLGAGNEQFF. The DNA for the CDR3 is TGTGCCAGCAGCGAGGGACTCGGGGCGGGCAATGAGCAGTTCTTC.

The chain couples TRBV6-5 to TRBJ2-7; D might be TRBD1 or TRBD2, each matching 5 bases. V was cut by 0 bases and J by 3 bases, with 12 bases left in between. Per the germline V gene, CDR1 is MNHEY and CDR2 is SVGAGI. The CDR3 runs 15 residues. The CDR3 region is CASSYSNGGLYEQYF. The CDR3 DNA reads TGTGCCAGCAGTTACTCGAATGGGGGTCTCTACGAGCAGTACTTC.

The chain joins TRBV19 to TRBJ1-2; 11 nucleotides agree with TRBD1. Germline-derived CDR1 and CDR2 are LNHDA and SQIVND (reference sequence). The CDR3 extends over 14 amino acids. The J segment lost 3 bases and the V segment lost 6 bases, leaving 3 bases of the junction unmatched. This chain's CDR3 is CASRRDRGDYGYTF. The CDR3 nucleotides read TGTGCCAGTAGGCGGGACAGGGGGGACTATGGCTACACCTTC.

The chain carries TRBV7-9 and TRBJ1-5; tentative D call: TRBD1 (6 bases). V gave up 1 base and J gave up 0 bases, with 13 bases separating them. Germline loops: CDR1 SEHNR, CDR2 FQNEAQ (reference sequence). The length of the CDR3 is 17 residues. CDR3 in DNA: TGTGCCAGCAGCTTAGATGTAGGGGGATATAGCAATCAGCCCCAGCATTTT. As protein: CASSLDVGGYSNQPQHF.

This clone has just one count. The gene calls are TRBV4-1 and TRBJ2-7; the match to TRBD1 covers 7 bases. This CDR3 has 15 amino acids. The trim removed 4 bases at V and 3 bases at J, leaving 9 bases unmatched. CDR1 is MGHRA, CDR2 YSYEKL, per germline. The CDR3 DNA sequence: TGCGCCAGCAGCCCCAGGGACAGCTATATCTACGAGCAGTACTTC. The encoded protein is CASSPRDSYIYEQYF.

J is TRBJ1-1 and V is TRBV27, with D perhaps TRBD1 (5 bases). V was pared by 8 bases and J by 7 bases, with 11 bases between. The CDR3 is 11 amino acids. The germline V gene has CDR1 MNHEY and CDR2 SMNVEV (reference sequence). The DNA of the CDR3 is TGTGCCAGCCTTAGGGGCATTGAAGCTTTCTTT. Translating gives CASLRGIEAFF.

J is TRBJ2-7 and V is TRBV7-6, with D perhaps TRBD1 (6 bases). Germline CDR1 is SGHVS and CDR2 is FNYEAQ. The CDR3 has 18 residues. V was pared by 3 bases and J by 1 base, with 22 bases between. Here the CDR3 DNA reads TGTGCCAGCAGCTTTGCCCCTCCTTCCAGCGGACAGTCCTACGAGCAGTACTTC. Encoded protein: CASSFAPPSSGQSYEQYF.

The genes are TRBV14 and TRBJ2-1; maybe TRBD1 (6 bases). Deletions cut 1 base from V and 9 bases from J, with 16 bases between. This CDR3 is 15 amino acids long. From germline, CDR1 is SGHDN and CDR2 FVKESK. CDR3 loop: CASSQVAGARGEQFF. The DNA of the CDR3 is TGTGCCAGCAGCCAAGTAGCAGGGGCCAGGGGTGAGCAGTTCTTC.

V gene TRBV5-6 combines with J gene TRBJ1-6; TRBD1 might be the D (6 bases). Germline-derived CDR1 and CDR2 are SGHDT and YYEEEE. Trimming took 0 bases from V and 12 from J, leaving 10 bases between them. This CDR3 spans 13 amino acids. The CDR3 DNA follows: TGTGCCAGCAGCTTGGGCCAGGGGATACCCCTCCACTTT. Protein: CASSLGQGIPLHF.

The rearrangement links TRBV6-5 to TRBJ1-2; D ambiguous. Trimming cost V 6 bases and J 1 base, with 6 bases left between them. The germline CDR1 and CDR2 sequences are MNHEY and SVGAGI. The CDR3 covers 12 residues. CDR3 protein: CASRQLNYGYTF. In nucleotides, the CDR3 is TGTGCCAGCAGGCAGCTTAACTATGGCTACACCTTC.

The V gene is TRBV3-1 (or the pseudogene TRBV3-2), the J gene TRBJ2-5; D possibly corresponds to TRBD1 (8 bases). The CDR3 is 17 residues long. V lost 3 bases and J lost 6, with 23 bases in between. Germline V CDR1 and CDR2: LGHDT, YNNKEL (reference sequence). The CDR3 reads CASSHYATGGDLKTQYF. CDR3 in DNA: TGTGCCAGCAGCCACTACGCTACAGGGGGGGACTTGAAGACCCAGTACTTC.

The J gene is TRBJ2-1, the V gene TRBV6-5; D tentatively reads TRBD1 or TRBD2 (5 bases each). The CDR3 spans 14 residues. The germline gives CDR1 MNHEY, CDR2 SVGAGI. V was shortened by 6 bases and J by 0 bases, with 9 bases between the two germline ends. CDR3 protein: CASRRGSSYNEQFF. The CDR3 coding sequence is TGTGCCAGCAGGAGGGGAAGCTCCTACAATGAGCAGTTCTTC.

This chain uses TRBV6-1 with TRBJ2-1, with 10 bases lining up with TRBD1. Germline CDR1 is MNHNS and CDR2 is SASEGT. Trimming at V came to 1 base and at J to 4 bases, leaving 1 base not matched to a gene. The CDR3 spans 15 residues. CDR3: CASSEVGQGYNEQFF. DNA for the CDR3: TGTGCCAGCAGTGAAGTGGGACAGGGGTACAATGAGCAGTTCTTC.

This rearrangement joins TRBV7-9 to TRBJ2-2, with TRBD1 identical over 10 bases. Germline CDR1 SEHNR, CDR2 FQNEAQ (reference sequence). The CDR3 spans 17 residues. V gave up 5 bases and J gave up 3 bases; unmatched junction bases: 9. The CDR3 nucleotides read TGTGCCAGCAGCCGCCCCCCGGACAGGGGGGACACCGGGGAGCTGTTTTTT. Amino acid sequence: CASSRPPDRGDTGELFF.

This chain connects TRBV6-5 to TRBJ1-2, with D tentatively TRBD1 (6 bases). The CDR3 is made up of 16 amino acids. The V gene's germline CDR1 is MNHEY and CDR2 SVGAGI. V lost 2 bases and J 2 bases, leaving 15 bases between the germline ends. The CDR3 nucleotides are TGTGCCAGCAGTTACCCTTGGGGACACCGCAACTATGGCTACACCTTC. Protein product: CASSYPWGHRNYGYTF.